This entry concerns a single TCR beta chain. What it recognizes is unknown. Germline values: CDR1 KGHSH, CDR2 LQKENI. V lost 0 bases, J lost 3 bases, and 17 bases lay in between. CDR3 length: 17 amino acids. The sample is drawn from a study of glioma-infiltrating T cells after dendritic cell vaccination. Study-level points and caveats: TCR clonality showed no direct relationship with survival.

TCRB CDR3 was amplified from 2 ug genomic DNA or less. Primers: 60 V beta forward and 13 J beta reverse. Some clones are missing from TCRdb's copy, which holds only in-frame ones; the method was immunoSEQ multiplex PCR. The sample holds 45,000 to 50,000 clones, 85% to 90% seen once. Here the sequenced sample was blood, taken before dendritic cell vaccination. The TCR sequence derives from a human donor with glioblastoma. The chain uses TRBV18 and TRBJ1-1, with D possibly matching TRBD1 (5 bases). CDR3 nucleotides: TGTGCCAGCTCACCACCGGGGCGGGGCCTGGGGGACACTGAAGCTTTCTTT. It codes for CASSPPGRGLGDTEAFF.